Below, 29 T cell receptor beta chains from the same sample are listed, as sequenced in a study of blood T cells in healthy people across ages. Primed by a sample-barcoded 5' primer and a J-beta primer mix, a second PCR proceeded for 7 to 11 cycles. TCRdb reanalysed the 5' RACE reads using MiXCR and keeps one entry per CDR3 protein. The data show approximately 1,000,000 distinct CDR3 sequences, with under 55% seen just once and around 18% held by the top ten. Sample: blood. The receptors originated from a woman in her sixties in good health.

This clonotype showed up just a few times. The chain employs TRBV28 and TRBJ1-2; D ambiguous. V dropped 6 bases and J dropped 4 bases, with 21 bases sitting between them. The germline V gene has CDR1 MDHEN and CDR2 SYDVKM. This CDR3 has 16 residues. In DNA form, the CDR3 reads TGTGCCAGCAGCTCGAGCCCCAGACTCAGTAGCTATGGCTACACCTTC. It yields the protein CASSSSPRLSSYGYTF.

The chain combines TRBV20-1 with TRBJ2-1; 11 positions agree with TRBD2. The junction had 11 bases not matched to a gene; V was cut back by 3 bases and J by 7 bases. This CDR3 has 16 residues. Germline loops: CDR1 DFQATT, CDR2 SNEGSKA (reference sequence). CDR3 region: CSASRLSGRARNEQFF. The CDR3 nucleotides read TGCAGTGCTAGCCGACTTAGCGGGAGGGCCAGAAATGAGCAGTTCTTC.

The rearrangement links TRBV7-9 to TRBJ2-5; possible D gene TRBD1, 5 bases. V gave up 5 bases and J gave up 4 bases, with 17 bases separating them. The CDR3 spans 15 residues. Germline V gives CDR1 SEHNR, CDR2 FQNEAQ (reference sequence). This chain's CDR3 is CASSPSGAVAETQYF. In nucleotides, the CDR3 is TGTGCCAGCAGCCCCAGTGGGGCAGTCGCAGAGACCCAGTACTTC. Variable domain in full (rest from reference TRBV7-9 and TRBJ2-5): DTGVSQNPRHKITKRGQNVTFRCDPISEHNRLYWYRQTLGQGPEFLTYFQNEAQLEKSRLLSDRFSAERPKGSFSTLEIQRTEQGDSAMYLCASSPSGAVAETQYFGPGTRLLVL.

Worth noting for this clonotype: A much larger clone lies one base from this, so it may be a read error. The V gene is TRBV20-1, the J gene TRBJ2-3, with TRBD2 matching over 10 bases. The germline V gene has CDR1 DFQATT and CDR2 SNEGSKA (reference sequence). This CDR3 comprises 15 residues. The J segment lost 4 bases and the V segment lost 3 bases, leaving 7 bases of the junction unmatched. The CDR3 is CSARTLAGEADTQYF. In DNA form, the CDR3 reads TGCAGTGCTAGGACCCTAGCGGGAGAGGCAGATACGCAGTATTTT.

This sequence joins TRBV20-1 and TRBJ2-3; TRBD2 agrees at 7 bases. V trimming: 1 base; J trimming: 6 bases; junction bases outside the gene matches: 10. CDR1 and CDR2 from the germline V gene are DFQATT and SNEGSKA (reference sequence). The CDR3 is 15 amino acids. CDR3 loop: CSARVASGAPDTQYF. The CDR3, as DNA: TGCAGTGCTAGAGTGGCTAGCGGAGCCCCTGATACGCAGTATTTT.

This clonotype was seen ten or more times. The V and J genes are TRBV6-6 and TRBJ2-5, with a possible D match to TRBD1 (5 bases). V shed 1 base and J shed 5 bases, with 17 bases lying between them. This CDR3 has 16 amino acids. Germline CDR1 reads MNHNY; CDR2 reads SVGAGI (reference sequence). The CDR3 loop reads CASSYWQGPPGETQYF. The CDR3 nucleotides read TGTGCCAGCAGTTACTGGCAGGGCCCTCCAGGGGAGACCCAGTACTTC.

There are a few counts of this clonotype. This chain links TRBV5-1 with TRBJ1-2; 7 bases align to TRBD1. Germline loops: CDR1 SGHRS, CDR2 YFSETQ. V lost 3 bases to trimming and J lost 8 bases; unmatched junction nucleotides: 10. This CDR3 has 14 residues. This CDR3 reads CASSSLDRAGGYTF. The CDR3 DNA sequence: TGCGCCAGCAGCTCCCTCGACAGGGCAGGGGGCTACACCTTC.

This clonotype was seen more than once but under ten times. The chain employs TRBV6-1 and TRBJ2-1; D is unresolved. The end of the DNA fits TRBJ2-7 better, so the J call may be wrong. This CDR3 contains 16 residues. Germline loops: CDR1 MNHNS, CDR2 SASEGT. Here the CDR3 DNA reads TGTGCCAGCACCCCAAGCCATGGCGGCTCCTACAATGAGCAGTACTTC. This encodes CASTPSHGGSYNEQYF.

This clonotype was observed a few times. The chain carries TRBV20-1 and TRBJ2-7, with unresolved D. CDR3 length: 13 residues. Trimming stripped 2 bases from V and 4 bases from J, with 12 bases between. The germline CDR1 and CDR2 sequences are DFQATT and SNEGSKA (reference sequence). In DNA form, the CDR3 reads TGCAGTGCTAGAAGTCCGGTTGGTTACGAGCAGTACTTC. Translating it yields CSARSPVGYEQYF.

The chain carries TRBV5-1 and TRBJ1-1; weak D call: TRBD1 (5 bases). Germline-derived CDR1 and CDR2 are SGHRS and YFSETQ. The CDR3 covers 15 residues. V lost 2 bases, J lost 5 bases, and 16 bases lay in between. The CDR3 region has the DNA TGCGCCAGCAGCTTTATTGGGGACGGGAGGACTGAAGCTTTCTTT. Translating it yields CASSFIGDGRTEAFF.

The CDR3 DNA sequence: TGTGCCAGCTCCCCTCTCGTCAGGGACAAAAACGAGCAGTACTTC. It is translated as CASSPLVRDKNEQYF. The chain recombines TRBV18 with TRBJ2-5; tentatively, D is TRBD1 (6 bases). The J call is uncertain, as TRBJ2-7 better fits the DNA end. The germline V gene encodes CDR1 KGHSH and CDR2 LQKENI. The CDR3 has 15 residues.

This chain uses TRBV5-1 with TRBJ2-2; 9 bases fit TRBD2. Germline V CDR1 and CDR2: SGHRS, YFSETQ. This CDR3 region has 16 residues. The V gene end was trimmed by 0 bases and the J gene end by 4 bases; junction bases not matched to a gene: 4. The CDR3 coding sequence is TGCGCCAGCAGCTTGGGAGCGGGAGGAGGCACCGGGGAGCTGTTTTTT. This codes for CASSLGAGGGTGELFF.

The rearrangement uses TRBV19 and TRBJ1-5; D not certain. V shed 4 bases and J shed 2 bases, with 9 bases lying between them. Germline values: CDR1 LNHDA, CDR2 SQIVND (reference sequence). The CDR3 is 14 residues long. CDR3 residues: CASSTEEGNQPQHF. The CDR3, as DNA: TGTGCCAGTAGTACAGAGGAAGGCAATCAGCCCCAGCATTTT. Variable domain in full (rest from reference TRBV19 and TRBJ1-5): DGGITQSPKYLFRKEGQNVTLSCEQNLNHDAMYWYRQDPGQGLRLIYYSQIVNDFQKGDIAEGYSVSREKKESFPLTVTSAQKNPTAFYLCASSTEEGNQPQHFGDGTRLSIL.

The chain couples TRBV20-1 to TRBJ1-5; 8 bases line up with TRBD1. From germline, CDR1 is DFQATT and CDR2 SNEGSKA (reference sequence). The CDR3 is made up of 17 amino acids. V gave up 3 bases and J gave up 2 bases; unmatched junction bases: 12. The CDR3 nucleotides read TGCAGTGCTAGCGGGACAGGTTACCTCGGGGGCAATCAGCCCCAGCATTTT. Its protein is CSASGTGYLGGNQPQHF.

This clonotype appeared a few times. This chain links TRBV10-3 with TRBJ2-7, with D maybe TRBD2 (6 bases). The CDR3 runs to 14 residues. The germline V gene encodes CDR1 ENHRY and CDR2 SYGVKD. Trimming cost V 5 bases and J 2 bases, with 13 bases left between them. In DNA, the CDR3 is TGTGCCATCAGTCAGGGCGGGGCAACCTACGAGCAGTACTTC. This translates into CAISQGGATYEQYF.

The rearrangement uses TRBV20-1 and TRBJ2-7, with TRBD2 matching over 7 bases. Germline CDR1 DFQATT, CDR2 SNEGSKA (reference sequence). V was clipped by 4 bases and J by 2 bases; unmatched bases: 5. The CDR3 length is 13 residues. Here the CDR3 reads CSAMRAGAYEQYF. As DNA, the CDR3 is TGCAGTGCTATGAGGGCGGGAGCCTACGAGCAGTACTTC.

CDR3 nucleotides: TGTGCCAGCAGCTTAAATCAGGGCCTCACTGAAGCTTTCTTT. Amino acid sequence: CASSLNQGLTEAFF. V and J are TRBV11-2 and TRBJ1-1; TRBD1 might be the D (5 bases). Trimming left V 2 bases short and J 4 bases short, with 11 bases between. The length of the CDR3 is 14 residues. CDR1 is SGHAT, CDR2 FQNNGV, per germline.

As regards this clonotype: Germline is not matched at one junction end, which may reflect a read error. CDR3 DNA: TGTGCCAGCAGCAGTAGGGGATTCACAGATACGCAGTCTTTT. Translating it yields CASSSRGFTDTQSF. The chain is built from TRBV7-2 and TRBJ2-3; weak D call: TRBD1 (5 bases). The length of the CDR3 is 14 residues. Germline-derived CDR1 and CDR2 are SGHTA and FQGNSA.

As to this clonotype: At one end the junction does not follow the germline gene, possibly because of a read error. This chain joins TRBV5-5 and TRBJ1-2; D possibly corresponds to TRBD1 (5 bases). In germline, CDR1 is SGHKS, CDR2 YYEKEE (reference sequence). This CDR3 region has 14 residues. CDR3 coding DNA: TGTGCCTGCAGCTTAATAGGGGCGGACTATGGCTACACCTTC. Translated: CACSLIGADYGYTF.

The rearrangement joins TRBV20-1 to TRBJ2-1; 7 positions match TRBD2. Per germline, CDR1 DFQATT and CDR2 SNEGSKA (reference sequence). There are 13 residues in the CDR3. J gave up 9 bases and V 3 bases, and 8 bases lay outside the gene matches. CDR3 in amino acids: CSASISGWGEQFF. The CDR3 DNA reads TGCAGTGCTAGCATTAGCGGGTGGGGTGAGCAGTTCTTC.

This clonotype was detected only a few times. The genes are TRBV11-1 and TRBJ2-6; either TRBD1 or TRBD2 may supply D (5 bases each). Deletions cut 5 bases from V and 4 bases from J, with 15 bases between. The CDR3 runs 16 residues. Per germline, CDR1 SGHAT and CDR2 FQDESV (reference sequence). This CDR3 is CASSHTQGEGANVLTF. CDR3 DNA sequence: TGTGCCAGCAGCCATACGCAGGGAGAAGGGGCCAACGTCCTGACTTTC. The entire variable domain, with the rest obtained from reference TRBV11-1 and TRBJ2-6, is as follows: EAEVAQSPRYKITEKSQAVAFWCDPISGHATLYWYRQILGQGPELLVQFQDESVVDDSQLPKDRFSAERLKGVDSTLKIQPAELGDSAMYLCASSHTQGEGANVLTFGAGSRLTVL.

The rearrangement links TRBV5-1 to TRBJ2-5; D is perhaps TRBD2 (6 bases). The CDR3 sequence is 15 residues long. Germline CDR1 SGHRS, CDR2 YFSETQ. With 4 bases removed from V and 5 bases from J, the gap between germline ends came to 18 bases. CDR3 nucleotides: TGCGCCAGCAGCGGGACGGTTGCGGGAATGGAGACCCAGTACTTC. Its translation: CASSGTVAGMETQYF.

This chain uses TRBV29-1 with TRBJ1-5, with TRBD1 matching 8 bases. Germline loops: CDR1 SQVTM, CDR2 ANQGSEA. Trimming took 6 bases from V and 2 from J; bases not matched to a gene: 6. CDR3 length: 14 residues. The CDR3 DNA reads TGCAGCGTCCTACAGGGGGTGGGCAATCAGCCCCAGCATTTT. This sequence encodes CSVLQGVGNQPQHF.

This clonotype is a singleton in its sample. The V gene is TRBV5-1, the J gene TRBJ2-3; perhaps D is TRBD1 or TRBD2 (5 bases each). CDR1 is SGHRS, CDR2 YFSETQ, per germline. The CDR3 length is 13 residues. V shed 7 bases and J shed 3 bases, with 12 bases lying between them. CDR3 DNA: TGCGCCAGCCGACTGGGGGTGACAGATACGCAGTATTTT. Encoded protein: CASRLGVTDTQYF.

The chain joins TRBV27 to TRBJ2-3, with 7 bases that match TRBD1. CDR1 is MNHEY and CDR2 is SMNVEV in the germline V gene (reference sequence). This CDR3 spans 14 amino acids. The J segment lost 2 bases and the V segment lost 4 bases, leaving 3 bases of the junction unmatched. This CDR3 is CASSWTGHTDTQYF. CDR3 DNA sequence: TGTGCCAGCAGTTGGACAGGTCACACAGATACGCAGTATTTT.

This chain uses TRBV20-1 with TRBJ2-7, with a weak D call TRBD1 (5 bases). From germline, CDR1 is DFQATT and CDR2 SNEGSKA (reference sequence). CDR3 length equals 14 residues. V lost 0 bases, J lost 4 bases, and 13 bases lay in between. The CDR3 reads CSARDIARVYEQYF. As DNA, the CDR3 is TGCAGTGCTAGAGATATCGCCAGGGTGTACGAGCAGTACTTC.

This clonotype came up a few times. This chain links TRBV5-1 with TRBJ2-3, with 7 bases that match TRBD2. V trimming: 0 bases; J trimming: 2 bases; junction bases outside the gene matches: 9. The CDR3 is made up of 17 amino acids. From germline, CDR1 is SGHRS and CDR2 YFSETQ. The CDR3 is CASSLGLARDVTDTQYF. In DNA form, the CDR3 reads TGCGCCAGCAGCTTGGGACTAGCTAGGGACGTCACAGATACGCAGTATTTT.

This CDR3 reads CASSPDSRSSYEQYF. CDR3 nucleotides: TGTGCCAGCAGCCCCGACAGTCGCAGCTCCTACGAGCAGTACTTC. The chain has TRBV6-5 and TRBJ2-7; D is possibly TRBD1 (5 bases). Germline CDR1 is MNHEY and CDR2 is SVGAGI. Trimming pared 6 bases from V and 0 bases from J, leaving 15 bases between. This CDR3 contains 15 residues.

The chain has TRBV27 and TRBJ2-7, with 9 bases aligning to TRBD1. The last part of the DNA fits TRBJ2-4 better; the J call may be wrong. Germline CDR1 MNHEY, CDR2 SMNVEV (reference sequence). The CDR3 has 15 amino acids. CDR3 DNA sequence: TGTGCCAGCAGCTTAGGTGCGACAGGGGGAGACATTCAGTACTTC. It translates to CASSLGATGGDIQYF.